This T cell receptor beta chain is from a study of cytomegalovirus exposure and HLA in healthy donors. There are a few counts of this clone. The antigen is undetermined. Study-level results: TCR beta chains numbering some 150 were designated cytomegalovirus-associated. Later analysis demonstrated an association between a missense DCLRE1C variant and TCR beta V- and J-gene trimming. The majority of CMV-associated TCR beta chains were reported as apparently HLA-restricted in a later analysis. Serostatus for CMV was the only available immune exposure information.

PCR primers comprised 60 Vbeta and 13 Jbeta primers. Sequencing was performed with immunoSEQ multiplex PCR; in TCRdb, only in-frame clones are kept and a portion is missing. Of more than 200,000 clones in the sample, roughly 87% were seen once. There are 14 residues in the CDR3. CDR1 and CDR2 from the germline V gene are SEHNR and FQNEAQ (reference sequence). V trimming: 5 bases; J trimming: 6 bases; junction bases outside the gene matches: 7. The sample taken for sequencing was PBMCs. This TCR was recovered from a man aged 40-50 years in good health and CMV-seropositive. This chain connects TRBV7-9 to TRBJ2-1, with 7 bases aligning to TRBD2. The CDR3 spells CASSPGLSINEQFF. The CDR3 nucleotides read TGTGCCAGCAGCCCGGGACTAAGCATCAATGAGCAGTTCTTC.